This is a list of T cell receptor beta chains from one sample in a study of identical twins. TCRdb re-called the 5' RACE reads through MiXCR, storing one row per CDR3 protein. The sample contains fewer than 500,000 distinct CDR3 sequences, around an eighth of which appear only once. These data also formed part of another study, on yellow fever vaccine responses in identical twins.

Material for sequencing was CD4+ T cells sorted from blood. Every receptor here comes from a woman in her late teens or twenties in good health. The CDR3 runs from the conserved cysteine through the conserved F or W. D genes are given only for firm matches. The size field is filled for only some rows; it gives once, few, many or a size class.

clone_size	d_call	v_call	j_call	cdr3_nt	cdr3_aa
many	.	TRBV7-8	TRBJ2-3	TGTGCCAGCAGCTTAGGGGGGTCAGATACGCAGTATTTT	CASSLGGSDTQYF
few	.	TRBV12-3/TRBV12-4	TRBJ2-7	TGTGCCAGCAGTTTAGGTCACGGGTTGATTAACGAGCAGTACTTC	CASSLGHGLINEQYF
.	.	TRBV5-1	TRBJ1-1	TGCGCCAGCAGCCTAAGGTCATCAGGGAAGAACACTGAAGCTTTCTTT	CASSLRSSGKNTEAFF
many	.	TRBV3-1	TRBJ2-4	TGTGCCAGCAGCCAACGGACACCCGCCAAAAACATTCAGTACTTC	CASSQRTPAKNIQYF
many	.	TRBV5-5	TRBJ1-4	TGTGCCAGCAGCTTGTTGGGAACAGCCCCTAATGAAAAACTGTTTTTT	CASSLLGTAPNEKLFF
few	TRBD1	TRBV2	TRBJ2-7	TGTGCCAGCACTCTGGACAGGAGATCCTACGAGCAGTACTTC	CASTLDRRSYEQYF
.	TRBD1	TRBV28	TRBJ1-4	TGTGCCAGCAAATCCGGACAGGGGAAAGAAAAACTGTTTTTT	CASKSGQGKEKLFF
.	TRBD1	TRBV20-1	TRBJ2-7	TGCAGTGCTACAGGGGGCCCCTCCTACGAGCAGTACTTC	CSATGGPSYEQYF
many	.	TRBV29-1	TRBJ1-2	TGCAGCGTTGCGCAGGGGCGAGGCGGCTACACCTTC	CSVAQGRGGYTF
few	.	TRBV25-1	TRBJ2-7	TGTGCCAGCAGTGAATATGGGGCAGGGGTGACCTACGAGCAGTACTTC	CASSEYGAGVTYEQYF
few	.	TRBV5-6	TRBJ2-1	TGTGCCAGCAGCTGGTCCTCCCAACCAGGACAGTTCTTC	CASSWSSQPGQFF
.	TRBD1	TRBV10-3	TRBJ1-5	TGTGCCATCAGGGCAGACAGGGATAGCAATCAGCCCCAGCATTTT	CAIRADRDSNQPQHF
.	.	TRBV2	TRBJ2-1	TGTGCCAGCAGAGAAACGGGGGCCTATGGAGTATACAATGAGCAGTTCTTC	CASRETGAYGVYNEQFF
few	.	TRBV5-1	TRBJ1-6	TGCGCCAGCAGCTTGGCGGGGACAAATTCACCCCTCCACTTT	CASSLAGTNSPLHF
few	TRBD2	TRBV11-2	TRBJ2-5	TGTGCCAGCAGCCAATCTAGCGGGAGAAGAGAGACCCAGTACTTC	CASSQSSGRRETQYF
few	.	TRBV3-1	TRBJ2-6	TGTGCTACAGGGGCCAACGTCCTGACTTTC	CATGANVLTF
.	TRBD1	TRBV18	TRBJ2-7	TGTGCCAGCTCACCGCAAAGACAGGGTAGCCCCTACGAGCAGTACTTC	CASSPQRQGSPYEQYF
.	TRBD1	TRBV10-3	TRBJ2-7	TGTGCCATCAGTGACCCCGGACAGGGAGGCTACGAGCAGTACTTC	CAISDPGQGGYEQYF
few	TRBD2	TRBV20-1	TRBJ2-7	TGCAGTGCTAGAGATCGGCGGGGGGCAAACTACGAGCAGTACTTC	CSARDRRGANYEQYF
.	.	TRBV6-5	TRBJ1-1	TGTGCCAGCAGTTACTCGGGGGGTACAGCGAACACTGAAGCTTTCTTT	CASSYSGGTANTEAFF
few	TRBD1	TRBV30	TRBJ1-5	TGTGCCTGGACGGGGACAGGGGGTCAGCCCCAGCATTTT	CAWTGTGGQPQHF
few	TRBD1	TRBV24-1	TRBJ2-6	TGTGCCACCAGTGATGTCGGGACAGGGCCTCCCCTCTCTGGGGCCAACGTCCTGACTTTC	CATSDVGTGPPLSGANVLTF
many	.	TRBV5-5	TRBJ2-1	TGTGCCAGCAGCTTGGGGACTTTGGCGAATGAGCAGTTCTTC	CASSLGTLANEQFF
.	.	TRBV19	TRBJ2-1	TGTGCCAGTAGTATTTTGCTCCCGGCGGGCAATGAGCAGTTCTTC	CASSILLPAGNEQFF
few	TRBD2	TRBV7-2	TRBJ2-7	TGTGCCAGCAGCCCGAGGTCGGGAGGTATCCACGAGCAGTACTTC	CASSPRSGGIHEQYF
few	.	TRBV29-1	TRBJ2-3	TGCAGCGTTGAAGCCATCACAGATACGCAGTATTTT	CSVEAITDTQYF
.	.	TRBV20-1	TRBJ2-3	TGCAGTGCTAGAGAGGTCCGGAGCGGGAGCACAGATACGCAGTATTTT	CSAREVRSGSTDTQYF
many	.	TRBV5-1	TRBJ2-7	TGCGCCAGCAGCTTGGAGGTGGGTGAGCAGTACTTC	CASSLEVGEQYF
few	.	TRBV28	TRBJ2-7	TGTGCCAGCAGTTCAAGCTCACTACAAATCTACGAGCAGTACTTC	CASSSSSLQIYEQYF
many	.	TRBV25-1	TRBJ2-7	TGTGCCAGCAGTAGGGACCCCTCCTACGAGCAGTACTTC	CASSRDPSYEQYF
few	TRBD2	TRBV2	TRBJ2-3	TGTGCCAGCAGAAGGCGGGGGGCCGGCACAGATACGCAGTATTTT	CASRRRGAGTDTQYF
few	.	TRBV7-7	TRBJ2-4	TGTGCTAGCAGCTTTCGGAGGGGACAGCCTTTAGCCAAAAACATTCAGTACTTC	CASSFRRGQPLAKNIQYF
.	TRBD1	TRBV5-1	TRBJ2-2	TGCGCCAGCAGGACAGGGTCTTTTTCTACCGGGGAGCTGTTTTTT	CASRTGSFSTGELFF
many	TRBD2	TRBV12-3/TRBV12-4	TRBJ2-3	TGTGCCAGCCGGAGGGCTAGCGGGGGGCCTAGCACAGATACGCAGTATTTT	CASRRASGGPSTDTQYF
.	.	TRBV5-1	TRBJ1-2	TGCGCCAGCAGCTTCCTGGACAGCAACTATGGCTACACCTTC	CASSFLDSNYGYTF
few	TRBD1	TRBV6-1	TRBJ2-3	TGTGCCAGCAGCCTGACAGGGATGCTCCCAGATACGCAGTATTTT	CASSLTGMLPDTQYF
many	.	TRBV12-3/TRBV12-4	TRBJ1-5	TGTGCCAGCAGTTTAGCGAGCAGCAATCAGCCCCAGCATTTT	CASSLASSNQPQHF
few	.	TRBV12-3/TRBV12-4	TRBJ2-5	TGTGCCAGCAGTTTAAACGGGCTCCAAGAGACCCAGTACTTC	CASSLNGLQETQYF
many	.	TRBV7-9	TRBJ2-1	TGTGCCAGCAGCTCCGCCGGCAATGAGCAGTTCTTC	CASSSAGNEQFF
.	.	TRBV6-2/TRBV6-3	TRBJ2-7	TGTGCCAGCAGTAAGACAACCGGGACACCCAAACCCTACGAGCAGTACTTC	CASSKTTGTPKPYEQYF
many	.	TRBV5-1	TRBJ2-2	TGCGCCAGCAGCAATCAGGGGTCCGGGGAGCTGTTTTTT	CASSNQGSGELFF
few	TRBD1	TRBV29-1	TRBJ1-3	TGCAGCGTTGAGGGTGGGACAGGGAGATTCGCTGGAAACACCATATATTTT	CSVEGGTGRFAGNTIYF
few	.	TRBV10-3	TRBJ2-7	TGTGCCATCAGTGATATAGGGGGCGGGGGGCCCTACGAGCAGTACTTC	CAISDIGGGGPYEQYF
.	TRBD2	TRBV5-1	TRBJ2-7	TGCGCCAGCAGCTTGCAAGCGGGAGCTAACTACGAGCAGTACTTC	CASSLQAGANYEQYF
.	.	TRBV15	TRBJ2-7	TGTGCCACCAGCAGGGACAGAACCTCCTACGAGCAGTACTTC	CATSRDRTSYEQYF
.	.	TRBV11-2	TRBJ2-7	TGTGCCAGCAGCTTCAGACTTAGTCAGGGGATGGACGAGCAGTACTTC	CASSFRLSQGMDEQYF
.	.	TRBV2	TRBJ1-5	TGTGCCAGCAGTGAAGTGGGGACGGGCAATCAGCCCCAGCATTTT	CASSEVGTGNQPQHF
few	TRBD2	TRBV11-2	TRBJ2-7	TGTGCCAGCAGCTTAGCCGGGCGGGAGTTATACGAGCAGTACTTC	CASSLAGRELYEQYF
.	TRBD2	TRBV10-3	TRBJ2-7	TGTGCCATCAGTCAAACTAGCGGAAGCGGCGGGGAGCAGTACTTC	CAISQTSGSGGEQYF
.	.	TRBV7-8	TRBJ2-4	TGTGCCAGCAGCTTAGTCGACGGTAAAGAGTACTTC	CASSLVDGKEYF
.	.	TRBV30	TRBJ2-6	TGTGCCTGGAGTGTAAAGCGCGGCTCTGGGGCCAACGTCCTGACTTTC	CAWSVKRGSGANVLTF